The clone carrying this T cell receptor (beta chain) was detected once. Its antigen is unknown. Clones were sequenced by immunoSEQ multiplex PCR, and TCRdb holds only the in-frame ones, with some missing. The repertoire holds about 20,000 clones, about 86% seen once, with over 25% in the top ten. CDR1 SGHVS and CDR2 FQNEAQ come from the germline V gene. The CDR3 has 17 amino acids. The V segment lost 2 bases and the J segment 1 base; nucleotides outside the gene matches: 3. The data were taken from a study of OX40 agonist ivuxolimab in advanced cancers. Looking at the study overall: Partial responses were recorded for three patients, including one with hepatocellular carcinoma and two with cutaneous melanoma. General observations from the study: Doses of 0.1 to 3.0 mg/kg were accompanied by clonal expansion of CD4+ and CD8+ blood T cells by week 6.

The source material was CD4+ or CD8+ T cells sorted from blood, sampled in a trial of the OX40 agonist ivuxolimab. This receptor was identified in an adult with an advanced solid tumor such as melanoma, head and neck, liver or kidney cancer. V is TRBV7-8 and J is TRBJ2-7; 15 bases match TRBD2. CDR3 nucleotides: TGTGCCAGCAGCTTATATGGGACTAGCGGGAGGTCCTACGAGCAGTACTTC. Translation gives CASSLYGTSGRSYEQYF.